This T cell receptor beta chain was observed in a study of T cells after yellow fever vaccination. In TCRdb, the 5' RACE reads were re-called with MiXCR into one record per CDR3 protein. The sample contains 300,000 or so distinct CDR3 sequences, 10% to 15% of which appear only once. Trimming shortened V by 8 bases and J by 0 bases, and 9 bases separated the two germline ends. The CDR3 is 13 residues long. Germline CDR1 and CDR2: ENHRY and SYGVKD. Study results and caveats: The bulk population could contribute abundant contaminating clonotypes to FACS-sorted repertoires.

In regard to this clonotype: No antigen is known for it.

The rearrangement joins TRBV10-3 to TRBJ2-3, with D possibly matching TRBD2 (7 bases). The source was CD4+ T cells sorted from PBMCs, collected 45 days after the yellow fever booster vaccination. The receptor comes from a man in his thirties or forties who received the YFV17D yellow fever vaccine. CDR3 loop: CAIGGASTDTQYF. CDR3 sequence (DNA): TGTGCCATCGGGGGGGCTAGCACAGATACGCAGTATTTT.